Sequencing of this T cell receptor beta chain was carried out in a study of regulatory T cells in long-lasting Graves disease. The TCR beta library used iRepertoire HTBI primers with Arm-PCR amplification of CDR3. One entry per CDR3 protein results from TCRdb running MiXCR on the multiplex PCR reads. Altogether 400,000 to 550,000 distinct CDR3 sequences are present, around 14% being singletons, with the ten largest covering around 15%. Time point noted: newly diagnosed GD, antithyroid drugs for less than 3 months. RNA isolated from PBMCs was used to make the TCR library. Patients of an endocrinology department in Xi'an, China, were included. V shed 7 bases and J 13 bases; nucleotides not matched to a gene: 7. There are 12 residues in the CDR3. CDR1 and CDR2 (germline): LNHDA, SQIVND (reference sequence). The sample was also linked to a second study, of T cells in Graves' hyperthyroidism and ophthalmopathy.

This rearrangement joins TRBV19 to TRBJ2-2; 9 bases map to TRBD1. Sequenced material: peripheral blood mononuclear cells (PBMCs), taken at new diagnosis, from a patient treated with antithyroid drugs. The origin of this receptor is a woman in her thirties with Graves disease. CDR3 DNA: TGTGCCAGTACCCCCGCGGGACAGGGGCTGTTTTTT. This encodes CASTPAGQGLFF.